These T cell receptor beta chains were read from a single sample in a study of identical twins. TCRdb re-derived calls from the 5' RACE reads in MiXCR, one entry per CDR3 protein. This sample yields approximately 890,000 distinct CDR3 sequences, of which roughly an eighth are seen a single time; 1.5% to 2% belongs to the top ten. These data were also reused for a study on yellow fever vaccine responses in identical twins.

Sequenced sample: PBMCs. The receptors were sampled from a woman aged 18-30 years in good health. The CDR3 runs from the conserved cysteine through the conserved F or W. The order of the fields is clone size, D gene, J gene, V gene, CDR3 protein, CDR3 DNA. The D gene is left open where the match is weak. Only part of the rows carry a size: once, few, many, or a class if the clone is expanded.

>-|-|TRBJ2-5|TRBV4-2
CASSQGLGMGETQYF
TGTGCCAGCAGCCAAGGGCTAGGAATGGGAGAGACCCAGTACTTC
>-|-|TRBJ1-1|TRBV5-1
CASSLKPPHSIVEAFF
TGCGCCAGCAGCTTGAAACCACCCCACAGTATTGTCGAAGCTTTCTTT
>few|-|TRBJ2-7|TRBV10-3
CAIGFQGGEQYF
TGTGCCATCGGCTTTCAAGGGGGGGAGCAGTACTTC
>few|-|TRBJ2-1|TRBV6-1
CASSRADSPRQFF
TGTGCCAGCAGCCGGGCAGATTCCCCCCGGCAGTTCTTC
>-|TRBD2|TRBJ2-7|TRBV7-2
CASSLIAGDAYEQYF
TGTGCCAGCAGCTTAATAGCGGGAGACGCCTACGAGCAGTACTTC
>few|-|TRBJ2-4|TRBV2
CASKVEQSAKNIQYF
TGTGCCAGCAAGGTGGAACAGTCAGCCAAAAACATTCAGTACTTC
>many|-|TRBJ2-3|TRBV18
CASSPPGEDTQYF
TGTGCCAGCTCACCACCCGGGGAGGATACGCAGTATTTT
>-|TRBD2|TRBJ2-3|TRBV7-9
CASSGPIAGEEYF
TGTGCCAGCAGCGGTCCGATAGCGGGGGAGGAGTATTTT
>few|-|TRBJ2-7|TRBV7-2
CASSSTGLFGTYEQYF
TGTGCCAGCAGCTCAACGGGACTTTTTGGAACCTACGAGCAGTACTTC
>-|TRBD2|TRBJ2-4|TRBV7-2
CASSSRTSGSSKYF
TGTGCCAGCAGCTCCCGGACTAGCGGGAGTAGTAAGTACTTC